This T cell receptor (beta chain) was identified in a study of Ad26.COV2.S vaccination and SARS-CoV-2 variants. As for the study in general: The vaccine Ad26.COV2.S was put into the muscle once, or twice with 56 days between. Study results and limitations: Total T cell responses, in the TCR breadth and depth analyses, may have been underestimated.

Between the trimmed V and J ends, which lost 3 bases and 4 bases, there was a span of 10 bases. The CDR3 runs to 15 residues. CDR1 is MGHRA, CDR2 YSYEKL, per germline. Treatment denoted: over 15 received Ad26.COV2.S at low or high dose, single or two shots; about 5 received placebo; per-sample allocation not given. Specimens were obtained on day 63 following the first vaccine or placebo injection. This adult donor, from Boston, was 18-55 years old. This table comes from immunoSEQ multiplex PCR, and its TCRdb copy is limited to in-frame clones, with some not included. This sample carries about 400,000 clones, around four fifths of them seen once, and the ten largest clones take around 7.3%. Note on this clone: Its matching antigen is unknown.

The sample here was peripheral blood, taken in a trial of Ad26.COV2.S vaccine versus placebo. The V and J genes are TRBV4-1 and TRBJ2-6; D is ambiguous. The receptor comes from a person aged 18 to 59 who received the Ad26.COV2.S COVID-19 vaccine or a placebo. CDR3 nucleotide sequence: TGCGCCAGCAGCCAGGTCCTCTCAGGGGCCAACGTCCTGACTTTC. Translation gives CASSQVLSGANVLTF.